A selection of T cell receptor beta chains follows, all from one sample in a study of T cell repertoires in ileal Crohn's disease. Method: immunoSEQ multiplex PCR; TCRdb's copy keeps in-frame clones and lacks some. The table shows some 17,000 clones, with more than 55% occurring only once. Sequencing was performed on ileal tissue. The origin of the receptors is an adult with Crohn's disease. CDR3s include the opening cysteine and the closing phenylalanine or tryptophan. D genes are given only for firm matches. The size entry is marked missing in some rows and otherwise reads once, few, many or a size class.

d_call j_call v_call clone_size cdr3_aa cdr3_nt
. TRBJ2-1 TRBV9 . CASSAQEGAEQFF TGTGCCAGCAGCGCCCAGGAAGGCGCTGAGCAGTTCTTC
. TRBJ1-5 TRBV19 . CASTRERGRGQPQHF TGTGCCAGTACCCGAGAAAGGGGGAGAGGGCAGCCCCAGCATTTT
TRBD1 TRBJ1-2 TRBV6-5 . CASRGQGPGGYTF TGTGCCAGCAGGGGACAGGGGCCCGGTGGCTACACCTTC
. TRBJ1-1 TRBV6-5 . CASSYNRFMNTEAFF TGTGCCAGCAGTTACAACCGGTTCATGAACACTGAAGCTTTCTTT
. TRBJ1-6 TRBV30 . CAWSVRDSLNSPLHF TGTGCCTGGAGTGTTCGAGACAGCTTAAATTCACCCCTCCACTTT
. TRBJ2-3 TRBV5-1 once CASSSGRLVSTDTQYF TGCGCCAGCAGCTCCGGGAGATTGGTTAGCACAGATACGCAGTATTTT
. TRBJ1-3 TRBV7-8 once CASSLGQRGNTIYF TGTGCCAGCAGCCTCGGACAGAGAGGAAACACCATATATTTT
. TRBJ2-7 TRBV1 . CTSSPQTSSYEQYF TGCACCAGCAGCCCACAAACGTCCTCCTACGAGCAGTACTTC
. TRBJ1-2 TRBV29-1 . CSVDRAYGYTF TGCAGCGTTGACAGGGCCTATGGCTACACCTTC
. TRBJ2-1 TRBV5-1 . CASSLAPERVDEQFF TGCGCCAGCAGCTTGGCACCGGAGCGGGTCGATGAGCAGTTCTTC
. TRBJ2-7 TRBV6-1 . CASSETSDSSYEQYF TGTGCCAGCAGTGAAACTTCGGACAGCTCCTACGAGCAGTACTTC
. TRBJ2-3 TRBV5-4 . CASSFRPGDTQYF TGTGCCAGCAGCTTCCGACCCGGGGATACGCAGTATTTT
. TRBJ2-3 TRBV6-5 . CASGGTADTQYF TGTGCCAGCGGGGGGACGGCAGATACGCAGTATTTT
TRBD1 TRBJ2-5 TRBV6-1 . CASSEGDRDIETQYF TGTGCCAGCAGTGAAGGGGACAGGGATATCGAGACCCAGTACTTC
TRBD2 TRBJ2-3 TRBV6-6 . CASRISGGAPDTQYF TGTGCCAGCAGAATAAGCGGGGGGGCTCCAGATACGCAGTATTTT
. TRBJ2-2 TRBV6-5 . CASSYGGTGELFF TGTGCCAGCAGTTACGGCGGCACCGGGGAGCTGTTTTTT
TRBD1 TRBJ2-3 TRBV7-3 . CASSLAPLGQGTDTQYF TGTGCCAGCAGCTTAGCCCCGTTGGGACAGGGCACAGATACGCAGTATTTT
TRBD2 TRBJ2-4 TRBV6-1 . CASSELASGKNIQYF TGTGCCAGCAGTGAACTAGCTAGCGGGAAAAACATTCAGTACTTC
. TRBJ1-2 TRBV11-2 . CASSLNGYYGYTF TGTGCCAGCAGCTTAAACGGTTACTATGGCTACACCTTC
. TRBJ2-7 TRBV19 . CASSRTDSYEQYF TGTGCCAGTAGTAGGACAGATTCCTACGAGCAGTACTTC
. TRBJ1-5 TRBV2 few CASRRTVNQPQHF TGTGCCAGCAGACGGACAGTGAATCAGCCCCAGCATTTT
TRBD1 TRBJ1-2 TRBV7-2 . CASSLRQGARGYTF TGTGCCAGCAGCTTACGGCAGGGGGCTCGCGGCTACACCTTC
TRBD2 TRBJ2-2 TRBV5-4 . CASSLVSGLGGVGELFF TGTGCCAGCAGCTTGGTATCGGGACTAGGGGGGGTCGGGGAGCTGTTTTTT
. TRBJ2-7 TRBV5-1 . CASSLRGYEQYF TGCGCCAGCAGCTTGAGGGGTTACGAGCAGTACTTC
. TRBJ1-2 TRBV14 . CASSQGKGVFYGYTF TGTGCCAGCAGCCAAGGTAAGGGGGTGTTCTATGGCTACACCTTC
. TRBJ1-1 TRBV5-1 . CASSLGAGTEAFF TGCGCCAGCAGCTTGGGAGCAGGCACTGAAGCTTTCTTT
TRBD2 TRBJ2-3 TRBV5-6 . CASSHPSGLRIYTQYF TGTGCCAGCAGCCACCCTAGCGGGCTTCGAATTTATACGCAGTATTTT
. TRBJ1-2 TRBV5-1 . CASSLDVHNGYTF TGCGCCAGCAGCTTGGACGTACATAATGGCTACACCTTC
. TRBJ1-5 TRBV15 . CATSREGATQPQHF TGTGCCACCAGCAGAGAGGGGGCCACTCAGCCCCAGCATTTT
. TRBJ2-3 TRBV6-4 . CASSQGSTDTQYF TGTGCCAGCAGTCAGGGAAGTACAGATACGCAGTATTTT
TRBD1 TRBJ1-5 TRBV5-4 . CASSLGGDRHNQPQHF TGTGCCAGCAGCTTGGGCGGGGACAGGCACAATCAGCCCCAGCATTTT
. TRBJ1-1 TRBV11-3 . CASSFQGSTEAFF TGTGCCAGCAGCTTTCAGGGAAGCACTGAAGCTTTCTTT
. TRBJ2-7 TRBV4-1 . CASSIQADLPYEQYF TGCGCCAGCAGCATACAGGCAGATCTTCCCTACGAGCAGTACTTC
TRBD2 TRBJ2-1 TRBV6-4 medium-sized CASSMTSGSHNEQFF TGTGCCAGCAGTATGACTAGCGGGAGCCACAATGAGCAGTTCTTC
TRBD1 TRBJ1-5 TRBV28 . CASSLRVDRRRGPQHF TGTGCCAGCAGTTTAAGGGTGGACAGGCGGAGGGGGCCCCAGCATTTT
TRBD2 TRBJ2-3 TRBV18 . CASSPLLSGGASTDTQYF TGTGCCAGCTCACCACTTCTTAGCGGGGGGGCTAGCACAGATACGCAGTATTTT
TRBD1 TRBJ2-7 TRBV5-6 . CASSWGTVWEQYF TGTGCCAGCAGCTGGGGGACAGTTTGGGAGCAGTACTTC
TRBD1 TRBJ2-3 TRBV29-1 . CSTRTGGLTDTQYF TGCAGCACCAGGACAGGGGGCCTCACAGATACGCAGTATTTT
TRBD2 TRBJ2-2 TRBV6-1 few CASSELAGVTGELFF TGTGCCAGCAGTGAACTAGCGGGAGTTACCGGGGAGCTGTTTTTT
. TRBJ1-1 TRBV11-2 . CASSTYTEAFF TGTGCCAGCAGCACTTACACTGAAGCTTTCTTT
. TRBJ1-2 TRBV28 . CASVPLGGARGYTF TGTGCCAGTGTTCCCCTGGGAGGGGCGCGGGGCTACACCTTC
TRBD1 TRBJ1-1 TRBV4-2 few CASSQNYPTGENTEAFF TGTGCCAGCAGCCAAAACTACCCCACAGGGGAGAACACTGAAGCTTTCTTT